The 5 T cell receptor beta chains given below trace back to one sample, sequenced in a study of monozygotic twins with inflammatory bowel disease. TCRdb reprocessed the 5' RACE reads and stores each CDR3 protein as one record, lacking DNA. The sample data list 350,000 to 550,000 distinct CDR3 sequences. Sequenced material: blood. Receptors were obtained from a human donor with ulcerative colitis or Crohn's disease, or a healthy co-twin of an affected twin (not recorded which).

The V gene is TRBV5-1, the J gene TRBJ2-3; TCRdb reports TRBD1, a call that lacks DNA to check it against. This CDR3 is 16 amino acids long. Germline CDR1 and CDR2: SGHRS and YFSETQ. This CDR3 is CASSSPDRSTTDTQYF.

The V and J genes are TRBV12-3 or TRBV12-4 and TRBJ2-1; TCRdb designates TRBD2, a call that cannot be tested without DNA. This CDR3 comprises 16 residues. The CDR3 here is CASSLNRGGIDNEQFF.

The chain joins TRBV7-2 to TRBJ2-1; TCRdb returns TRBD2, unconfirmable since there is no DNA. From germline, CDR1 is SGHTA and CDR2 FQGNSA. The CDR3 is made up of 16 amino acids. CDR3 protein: CASSLAGSYVYNEQFF.

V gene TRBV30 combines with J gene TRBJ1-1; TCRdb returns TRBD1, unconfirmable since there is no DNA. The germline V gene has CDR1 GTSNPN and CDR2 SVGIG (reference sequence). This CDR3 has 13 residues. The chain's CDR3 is CAWQRQKNTEAFF.

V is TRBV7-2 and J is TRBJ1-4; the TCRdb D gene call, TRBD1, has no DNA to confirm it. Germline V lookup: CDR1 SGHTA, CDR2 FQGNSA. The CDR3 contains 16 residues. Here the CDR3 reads CASSRDRGRTNEKLFF.